This TCR beta chain was sequenced for a study of beta chain features in type 1 diabetes. Study at large: The study examined roughly 110,000,000 sorted cells across all samples. Overall study findings and caveats: Across all four CD4+ subsets, people with type 1 diabetes showed modestly shorter TCRB CDR3s. Resolution of whether HLA type affects TCRB rearrangement was not achieved here.

Each of the CD4+ naive, central memory, regulatory and stem cell-like memory populations was sorted via CD45RO/CCR7/CD25/CD127/CD95/CD27. J was trimmed by 8 bases and V by 0 bases; bases with no gene match: 11. The CDR3 totals 16 residues. CDR1 and CDR2 from the germline V gene are LGHNA and YSLEER. For this clone: Its antigen is as yet unknown.

Sequenced material consisted of expressed TCRB transcripts (all of the isolated RNA was reverse transcribed). The study sequenced naive, central memory and regulatory T cell samples to an average of about 3.5 million reads. Assay used: immunoSEQ multiplex PCR; TCRdb lists only in-frame clones, some missing. The sample comprises around 690,000 clones, roughly 12% of which are singletons, and 0.095% to 0.15% rests with the top ten. This rearrangement joins TRBV4-3 to TRBJ1-2, with 8 nucleotides matching TRBD1. This TCR was recovered from a man aged 30-40 years with type 1 diabetes. Sequenced material: naive CD4+ T cells from blood. This chain's CDR3 is CASSQDLVDRGKGYTF. As DNA, the CDR3 is TGCGCCAGCAGCCAAGATTTGGTTGACAGGGGAAAAGGCTACACCTTC.